This TCR beta chain is drawn from a study of beta chain features in type 1 diabetes. Expressed TCRB transcripts were sequenced because the isolated RNA had all been reverse transcribed beforehand. Here immunoSEQ multiplex PCR was the method, and the copy in TCRdb shows in-frame clones only, minus some. The data hold approximately 340,000 clones, with more than 13% observed a single time. The receptor's source is a woman aged 18-29 years in good health. The sequencing sample was made of naive CD4+ T cells from blood.

The CDR3 spells CASTPGGAWSGYTF. The CDR3 nucleotides read TGTGCCAGCACCCCGGGAGGGGCCTGGAGTGGCTACACCTTC. The chain uses TRBV25-1 and TRBJ1-2; a weak D match, TRBD1 (5 bases). Germline values: CDR1 MGHDK, CDR2 SYGVNS. Trimming left V 7 bases short and J 7 bases short, with 19 bases between. The CDR3 consists of 14 residues.